This section outlines one T cell receptor (beta chain) sequence together with its context. In germline, CDR1 is SGHNT, CDR2 YYREEE (reference sequence). This CDR3 has 13 residues. The V end was cut by 5 bases, the J end by 5 bases, with 10 bases between. The assay was immunoSEQ multiplex PCR, and TCRdb's table has in-frame clones only and misses some. This sample carries approximately 260,000 clones, around 82% of them seen once, and the ten largest clones take 3.4%. The entry originates in a study of blood T cell repertoires in COVID-19. The receptor's source is a man between 45 and 60 years old who had recovered from COVID-19. Sequenced material: PBMCs or T cells enriched from blood (not recorded which). The V and J genes are TRBV5-4 and TRBJ2-2; D call uncertain. This chain's CDR3 is CASRLPGTGELFF. The CDR3 bases are TGTGCCAGCAGGCTCCCAGGTACCGGGGAGCTGTTTTTT.